Given below is one TCR beta chain in context. Its antigen is currently unknown. The sample comes from a study of PD-1 blockade in classical Hodgkin lymphoma. General study results and limits: Repertoire differences have undefined causes, possibly disease activity or prior therapy. Patients with an early start, nivolumab under 1 year after ASCT, were excluded.

The time point is: cycle 4 day 1 (C4D1), after less than 7 weeks of nivolumab. Each and every patient relapsed after autologous stem cell transplantation, and patients got differing brentuximab vedotin exposure. The CDR3 is made up of 18 amino acids. V trimming: 4 bases; J trimming: 9 bases; junction bases outside the gene matches: 21. Germline values: CDR1 SGHRS, CDR2 YFSETQ. Only in-frame clones appear in the TCRdb table, and some are missing; sequencing was by immunoSEQ multiplex PCR. The sample contains 64,000 or so clones, 90% to 95% of which appear only once. This rearrangement joins TRBV5-1 to TRBJ1-5, with 8 bases matching TRBD1. This clonotype was obtained from a human donor with classical Hodgkin lymphoma. The sequencing here drew on peripheral blood mononuclear cells (PBMCs), taken before the fourth cycle of nivolumab. The CDR3 here is CASSGAGTGRNQYWPQHF. In DNA form, the CDR3 reads TGCGCCAGCAGCGGGGCTGGGACAGGCAGAAACCAATACTGGCCCCAGCATTTT.